One sample yielded the 18 T cell receptor beta chains listed below, sequenced in a study of blood T cell repertoires in COVID-19 (dated by TCRdb to 2018 to 2020). Libraries were constructed by the immunoSEQ multiplex PCR assay. What TCRdb holds here is the immuneACCESS table cut down to in-frame rearrangements. Part of the clones is not present; checked against another copy, under half of the missing clones reflect an unresolved V gene, and the others are unexplained. In this sample the table shows approximately 80,000 clones, about 90% of which occur a single time. The ten largest account for about 1% of the sample. The sequenced material came from peripheral blood. All receptors come from a woman aged 50 to 60 in a cohort sampled during active COVID-19.

The genes are TRBV12-3 or TRBV12-4 and TRBJ1-1; D may be TRBD1 (6 bases). V was trimmed by 6 bases and J by 3 bases, leaving 11 bases between them. CDR3 length: 13 residues. The CDR3 loop reads CASRGDTYTEAFF. The CDR3 DNA follows: TGTGCCAGCAGAGGGGACACATACACTGAAGCTTTCTTT.

The chain uses TRBV28 and TRBJ2-3; D gene uncertain. The germline gives CDR1 MDHEN, CDR2 SYDVKM. V lost 6 bases to trimming and J lost 5 bases, with 15 bases between them. The CDR3 is 14 amino acids. As DNA, the CDR3 is TGTGCCAGCAGACCGACATCAGGATTAGATACGCAGTATTTT. Its protein product is CASRPTSGLDTQYF.

In nucleotides, the CDR3 is TGCGCCAGCAGTGAAGGGACAGACCAGTTCTACGAGCAGTACTTC. Translated: CASSEGTDQFYEQYF. V usage is TRBV10-1 and J usage is TRBJ2-7, with 7 nucleotides matching TRBD1. V was pared by 3 bases and J by 3 bases, with 8 bases of the junction left unmatched. The CDR3 is made up of 15 amino acids. Germline V gives CDR1 WNHNN, CDR2 SYGVQD (reference sequence).

The chain links TRBV30 to TRBJ1-2; 7 positions agree with TRBD1. Per germline, CDR1 GTSNPN and CDR2 SVGIG (reference sequence). V shed 8 bases and J 8 bases; nucleotides not matched to a gene: 11. The CDR3 contains 12 residues. DNA of the CDR3: TGTGCCAAATCGCGGCAGGGGGTAGGCTACACCTTC. It encodes CAKSRQGVGYTF.

The chain combines TRBV6-1 with TRBJ2-5, with TRBD2 matching over 10 bases. The V gene's germline CDR1 is MNHNS and CDR2 SASEGT. The CDR3 runs 17 residues. V shed 2 bases and J 5 bases; nucleotides not matched to a gene: 11. As DNA, the CDR3 is TGTGCCAGCAGTGAAACATCGGCTAGCGGGAGAAGGGAGACCCAGTACTTC. Amino acid sequence: CASSETSASGRRETQYF.

The chain is built from TRBV7-8 and TRBJ2-3, with 9 bases aligning to TRBD2. V trimming: 3 bases; J trimming: 0 bases; junction bases outside the gene matches: 4. Germline-derived CDR1 and CDR2 are SGHVS and FQNEAQ. CDR3 length: 16 residues. The CDR3 nucleotides read TGTGCCAGCAGCTTGCGGACTAGCGTGAGCACAGATACGCAGTATTTT. Translation gives CASSLRTSVSTDTQYF.

Notes on this clone: Other DNA sequences of this sample code for an identical CDR3. The chain employs TRBV18 and TRBJ1-2, with D possibly matching TRBD1 (5 bases). Per germline, CDR1 KGHSH and CDR2 LQKENI. The V and J ends lost 2 bases and 2 bases respectively, with 9 bases between them. The CDR3 is made up of 14 amino acids. This CDR3 is CASSPDRSNYGYTF. The CDR3 DNA reads as TGTGCCAGCTCACCAGACAGATCAAACTATGGCTACACCTTC. The whole variable domain, remainder taken from reference TRBV18 and TRBJ1-2, is NAGVMQNPRHLVRRRGQEARLRCSPMKGHSHVYWYRQLPEEGLKFMVYLQKENIIDESGMPKERFSAEFPKEGPSILRIQQVVRGDSAAYFCASSPDRSNYGYTFGSGTRLTVV.

The rearrangement joins TRBV19 to TRBJ1-2; D may be TRBD1 (5 bases). The V gene's germline CDR1 is LNHDA and CDR2 SQIVND (reference sequence). The CDR3 is 13 residues long. V was pared by 3 bases and J by 6 bases, with 11 bases between. The CDR3 nucleotides read TGTGCCAGTAGTATGACAGTGTCCAATGGCTACACCTTC. Amino acids: CASSMTVSNGYTF.

This sequence joins TRBV30 and TRBJ1-1; D might be TRBD1 (5 bases). CDR1 GTSNPN and CDR2 SVGIG come from the germline V gene (reference sequence). V was pared by 2 bases and J by 8 bases, with 15 bases between. The CDR3 is 13 residues long. DNA of the CDR3: TGTGCCTGGAGTAAAATTCAGGGTGCCGAAGCTTTCTTT. It encodes CAWSKIQGAEAFF. Together with reference TRBV30 and TRBJ1-1, the CDR3 gives the full variable domain: SQTIHQWPATLVQPVGSPLSLECTVEGTSNPNLYWYRQAAGRGLQLLFYSVGIGQISSEVPQNLSASRPQDRQFILSSKKLLLSDSGFYLCAWSKIQGAEAFFGQGTRLTVV.

This clone came up once. The rearrangement links TRBV6-4 to TRBJ2-3, with D hard to call. The CDR3 length is 13 residues. Looked up from germline, CDR1 is MRHNA and CDR2 is SNTAGT. V lost 2 bases and J 5 bases, leaving 8 bases between the germline ends. The CDR3 is CASSDTKIDTQYF. The DNA for the CDR3 is TGTGCCAGCAGTGACACAAAAATAGATACGCAGTATTTT.

The genes are TRBV27 and TRBJ2-7; 13 bases fit TRBD2. The germline V gene encodes CDR1 MNHEY and CDR2 SMNVEV (reference sequence). This CDR3 region has 17 residues. The V gene end was trimmed by 3 bases and the J gene end by 2 bases; junction bases not matched to a gene: 7. Here the CDR3 DNA reads TGTGCCAGCAGTTTCCGATTAACTAGCGGGAGGGCCTACGAGCAGTACTTC. This encodes CASSFRLTSGRAYEQYF.

The V gene is TRBV13, the J gene TRBJ2-3; 7 bases line up with TRBD2. CDR1 and CDR2 (germline): PRHDT, FYEKMQ (reference sequence). The CDR3 sequence is 17 residues long. V gave up 3 bases and J gave up 6 bases; unmatched junction bases: 15. CDR3 DNA sequence: TGTGCCAGCAGCTTTTTAAGTCCGGGACTACGTAGGGATACGCAGTATTTT. It encodes CASSFLSPGLRRDTQYF.

This rearrangement joins TRBV7-2 to TRBJ2-4; the D gene is possibly TRBD1 (5 bases). CDR3 length: 15 amino acids. V was pared by 1 base and J by 2 bases, with 9 bases between. Germline V gene sequence: CDR1 SGHTA, CDR2 FQGNSA. The CDR3 spells CASSLVRVPKNIQYF. For the CDR3, the DNA is TGTGCCAGCAGCTTAGTCAGGGTGCCCAAAAACATTCAGTACTTC.

This clone showed up just a few times. The chain employs TRBV2 and TRBJ2-7, with TRBD1 matching 8 bases. CDR1 and CDR2 (germline): SNHLY, FYNNEI. There are 11 residues in the CDR3. CDR3 bases: TGTGCGACCCAGGGGGCGATCGAGCAGTACTTC. Protein: CATQGAIEQYF.

The chain employs TRBV7-2 and TRBJ2-2, with D possibly matching TRBD2 (6 bases). Trimming pared 4 bases from V and 6 bases from J, leaving 9 bases between. CDR1 is SGHTA, CDR2 FQGNSA, per germline. The CDR3 is made up of 13 amino acids. CDR3 residues: CASSSSGPGELFF. The CDR3 nucleotides are TGTGCCAGCAGCTCCAGCGGGCCCGGGGAGCTGTTTTTT.

The chain carries TRBV2 and TRBJ2-7; the match to TRBD2 covers 8 bases. Germline assignment: CDR1 SNHLY and CDR2 FYNNEI. V gave up 3 bases and J gave up 4 bases; unmatched junction bases: 14. The CDR3 is made up of 17 amino acids. The CDR3, as DNA: TGTGCCAGCAGTGAGTTGCCACTAGCGGTAACCTTGTACGAGCAGTACTTC. This sequence encodes CASSELPLAVTLYEQYF.

V and J are TRBV9 and TRBJ2-1; 7 bases are a match to TRBD2. Looked up from germline, CDR1 is SGDLS and CDR2 is YYNGEE. The CDR3 is 17 amino acids. The ends lost 0 bases at V and 6 bases at J; junction bases unmatched: 12. The DNA for the CDR3 is TGTGCCAGCAGCGTAGGTAGCGGGTACAGAACCCTCAATGAGCAGTTCTTC. Translating it yields CASSVGSGYRTLNEQFF.

V gene TRBV11-1 combines with J gene TRBJ2-7, with D possibly matching TRBD2 (5 bases). The CDR3 spans 13 residues. Trimming stripped 1 base from V and 3 bases from J, with 7 bases between. Germline-derived CDR1 and CDR2 are SGHAT and FQDESV (reference sequence). The CDR3 loop reads CASSLEEDYEQYF. In nucleotides, the CDR3 is TGTGCCAGCAGCTTAGAGGAGGACTACGAGCAGTACTTC.